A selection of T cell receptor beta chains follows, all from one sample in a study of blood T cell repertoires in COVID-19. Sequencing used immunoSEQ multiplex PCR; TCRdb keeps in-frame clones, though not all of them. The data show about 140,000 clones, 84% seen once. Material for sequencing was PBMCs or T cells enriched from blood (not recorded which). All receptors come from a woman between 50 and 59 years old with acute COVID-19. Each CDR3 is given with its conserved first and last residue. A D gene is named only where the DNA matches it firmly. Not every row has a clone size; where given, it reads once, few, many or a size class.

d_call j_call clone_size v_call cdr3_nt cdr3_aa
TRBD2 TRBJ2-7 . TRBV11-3 TGTGCCAGCAGCTTAGTTCAAGCGGGAGTGAGGGAGCAGTACTTC CASSLVQAGVREQYF
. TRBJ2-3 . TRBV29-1 TGCAGCGTCGGTCCGGATGGGGGGGATACGCAGTATTTT CSVGPDGGDTQYF
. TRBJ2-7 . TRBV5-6 TGTGCCAGCAGCTTGGGACAGGTGATATACGAGCAGTACTTC CASSLGQVIYEQYF
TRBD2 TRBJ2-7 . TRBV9 TGTGCCAGCAGCGAAGCGGGAGAAGTCTACGAGCAGTACTTC CASSEAGEVYEQYF
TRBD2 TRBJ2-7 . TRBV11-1 TGTGCCAGCAGCCTACTCGGGACTAGCGAGCAGTACTTC CASSLLGTSEQYF
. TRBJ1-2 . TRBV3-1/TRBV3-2 TGTGCCAGCAGCCAAGCAGTCCCGCAAAAGGGCTACACCTTC CASSQAVPQKGYTF
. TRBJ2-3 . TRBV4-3 TGCGCCAGCAGCGGGACTCCGGGAGCGGGAGATACGCAGTATTTT CASSGTPGAGDTQYF
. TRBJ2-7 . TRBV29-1 TGCAGCGTCGCAGTTGCGGGAATTCTCACCTACGAGCAGTACTTC CSVAVAGILTYEQYF
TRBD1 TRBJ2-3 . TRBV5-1 TGCGCCAGCAGCAAGGACAGGGAAACTCATACGCAGTATTTT CASSKDRETHTQYF
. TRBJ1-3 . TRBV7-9 TGTGCCAGCAGCCGAGGCGGTTCCGGAAACACCATATATTTT CASSRGGSGNTIYF
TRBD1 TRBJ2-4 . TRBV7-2 TGTGCCAGCAGCCCCCGACAGGGTGGAGACATTCAGTACTTC CASSPRQGGDIQYF
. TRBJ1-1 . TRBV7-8 TGTGCCAGCAGCTTTAATACCGGGAACACTGAAGCTTTCTTT CASSFNTGNTEAFF
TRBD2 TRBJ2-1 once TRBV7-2 TGTGCCAGCAGCTTACTAGCGGGAGTGGGTAATGAGCAGTTCTTC CASSLLAGVGNEQFF
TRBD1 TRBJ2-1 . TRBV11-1 TGTGCCAGCAGCTTGGACCTCGGGACAGCTTACAATGAGCAGTTCTTC CASSLDLGTAYNEQFF
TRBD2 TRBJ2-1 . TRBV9 TGTGCCAGCAGCGCGGCCGGGACTATCAATGAGCAGTTCTTC CASSAAGTINEQFF
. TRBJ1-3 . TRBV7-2 TGTGCCAGCAGCTTAGCCGGGAGATCTGGAAACACCATATATTTT CASSLAGRSGNTIYF
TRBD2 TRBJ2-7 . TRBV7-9 TGTGCCAGCAGCTACCCCACTAGCGGGAGGGCTTTATACGAGCAGTACTTC CASSYPTSGRALYEQYF
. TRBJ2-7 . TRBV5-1 TGCGCCAGCAGCTTGGCCAGGGGTGCCTACGAGCAGTACTTC CASSLARGAYEQYF
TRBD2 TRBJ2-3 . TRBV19 TGTGCCAGTAGTAATCACGCGGGAGTCCCCACAGATACGCAGTATTTT CASSNHAGVPTDTQYF
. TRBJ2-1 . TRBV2 TGTGCCAGCAGGGAACACAATTTGGGGAGGACGTACAATGAGCAGTTCTTC CASREHNLGRTYNEQFF
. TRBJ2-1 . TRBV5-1 TGCGCCAGCAGCAACCCGCGCAATGAGCAGTTCTTC CASSNPRNEQFF
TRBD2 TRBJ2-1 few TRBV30 TGTGCCTGGGCGGGACTAGTCGTCGATGAGCAGTTCTTC CAWAGLVVDEQFF
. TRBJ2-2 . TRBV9 TGTGCCAGCAGCACACAGGACGGTAACACCGGGGAGCTGTTTTTT CASSTQDGNTGELFF
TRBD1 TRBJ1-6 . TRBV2 TGTGCCAGCATTGGACAGGGGGATTATTCACCCCTCCACTTT CASIGQGDYSPLHF
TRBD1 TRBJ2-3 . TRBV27 TGTGCCAGCAGTAAAGGACAGGTCCGGAGCACAGATACGCAGTATTTT CASSKGQVRSTDTQYF
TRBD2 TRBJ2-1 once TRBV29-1 TGCAGCGGACGAATGGGCGGGACTAGCGGGAGTCGGGGGCAGTTCTTC CSGRMGGTSGSRGQFF
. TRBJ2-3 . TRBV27 TGTGCCAGCAGTTCCCTGCAGGGGCCCGCTAGCACAGATACGCAGTATTTT CASSSLQGPASTDTQYF
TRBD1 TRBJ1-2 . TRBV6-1 TGTGCCAGCAGTGAGAGGACAGGGGGTAACTATGGCTACACCTTC CASSERTGGNYGYTF
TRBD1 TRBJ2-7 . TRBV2 TGTGCCAGCAGCACAGACAGGGCTTACGAGCAGTACTTC CASSTDRAYEQYF
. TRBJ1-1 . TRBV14 TGTGCCAGCAGCCAAGCCACAGGCGGCACTGAAGCTTTCTTT CASSQATGGTEAFF
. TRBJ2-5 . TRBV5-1 TGCGCCAGCTCGGCCGGAGGGAGCCAAGAGACCCAGTACTTC CASSAGGSQETQYF
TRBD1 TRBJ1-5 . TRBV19 TGTGCCAGTAGTACCCTCAGGGGGCGAGATCAGCCCCAGCATTTT CASSTLRGRDQPQHF